Listed here are 19 T cell receptor beta chains from one sample, sequenced in a study of blood T cell repertoires in COVID-19. Repertoires were generated with immunoSEQ multiplex PCR, while TCRdb's copy carries only in-frame clones and drops some. This table has some 170,000 clones, 80% to 90% appearing once. The material sequenced was PBMCs or T cells enriched from blood (not recorded which). The receptors originated from a man aged 50-59 years who had recovered from COVID-19.

The chain is built from TRBV19 and TRBJ2-3; TRBD1 agrees at 9 bases. The CDR3 sequence is 15 residues long. V gave up 7 bases and J gave up 1 base; unmatched junction bases: 6. The germline gives CDR1 LNHDA, CDR2 SQIVND (reference sequence). In nucleotides, the CDR3 is TGTGCCAGTACAACACAGGGGGCGCGCACAGATACGCAGTATTTT. Protein product: CASTTQGARTDTQYF.

This chain uses TRBV7-2 with TRBJ2-3, with D tentatively TRBD2 (5 bases). V dropped 3 bases and J dropped 3 bases, with 7 bases sitting between them. The CDR3 extends over 13 amino acids. The germline V gene encodes CDR1 SGHTA and CDR2 FQGNSA. CDR3 DNA: TGTGCCAGCAGCTTCACGGGGACAGATACGCAGTATTTT. Translating it yields CASSFTGTDTQYF.

The V call is TRBV13, the J call TRBJ2-1; 13 bases map to TRBD2. The CDR3 extends over 17 amino acids. Trimming took 0 bases from V and 6 from J; bases not matched to a gene: 5. Germline V CDR1 and CDR2: PRHDT, FYEKMQ (reference sequence). In DNA form, the CDR3 reads TGTGCCAGCAGCTTAGGTAAGGGACTAGCGGGGACCAATGAGCAGTTCTTC. The encoded protein is CASSLGKGLAGTNEQFF. Based on the CDR3 plus reference TRBV13 and TRBJ2-1, the full variable domain is AAGVIQSPRHLIKEKRETATLKCYPIPRHDTVYWYQQGPGQDPQFLISFYEKMQSDKGSIPDRFSAQQFSDYHSELNMSSLELGDSALYFCASSLGKGLAGTNEQFFGPGTRLTVL.

The genes are TRBV6-1 and TRBJ1-6; D not certain. This CDR3 spans 15 amino acids. The V end lost 2 bases, the J end lost 8 bases, and 13 bases lay between the germline ends. The germline gives CDR1 MNHNS, CDR2 SASEGT. CDR3: CASSEINLEDSPLHF. The CDR3 DNA follows: TGTGCCAGCAGTGAAATTAACTTGGAGGATTCACCCCTCCACTTT.

This clone was observed at least ten times. This sample also contains other DNA sequences that code for the same CDR3. The chain has TRBV7-9 and TRBJ2-1, with 12 bases that match TRBD2. The trim removed 6 bases at V and 7 bases at J, leaving 4 bases unmatched. CDR1 is SEHNR and CDR2 is FQNEAQ in the germline V gene (reference sequence). The CDR3 covers 14 residues. In DNA form, the CDR3 reads TGTGCCAGCAGTCTAGCGGGGGGGCTGAATGAGCAGTTCTTC. Amino acid sequence: CASSLAGGLNEQFF.

The chain combines TRBV30 with TRBJ2-7; 7 nucleotides match TRBD1. The germline V gene has CDR1 GTSNPN and CDR2 SVGIG (reference sequence). Unmatched junction bases numbered 14, after V lost 3 bases and J lost 9 bases. This CDR3 contains 14 residues. CDR3 nucleotide sequence: TGTGCCTGGAGCACCTCCGGACAGGCCAGGGTGCAGTACTTC. This codes for CAWSTSGQARVQYF.

V and J are TRBV10-2 and TRBJ2-7; 7 positions agree with TRBD2. The germline V gene has CDR1 WSHSY and CDR2 SAAADI. Unmatched junction bases numbered 5, after V lost 3 bases and J lost 9 bases. The CDR3 length is 12 residues. CDR3 DNA: TGCGCCAGCAGTGACGTGGGGAGGGGGCAGTACTTC. It translates to CASSDVGRGQYF.

V and J are TRBV6-4 and TRBJ1-2; 7 positions agree with TRBD1. V gave up 7 bases and J gave up 2 bases; unmatched junction bases: 4. This CDR3 comprises 13 residues. CDR1 is MRHNA, CDR2 SNTAGT, per germline. CDR3 DNA: TGTGCCAGCATCCAGACAGGGAACTATGGCTACACCTTC. It encodes CASIQTGNYGYTF.

The chain uses TRBV7-8 and TRBJ1-2, with 12 bases that match TRBD1. Germline assignment: CDR1 SGHVS and CDR2 FQNEAQ. V gave up 3 bases and J gave up 4 bases; unmatched junction bases: 3. CDR3 size: 15 residues. CDR3 sequence: CASSFRDRGPYGYTF. The CDR3 nucleotides are TGTGCCAGCAGCTTCCGGGACAGGGGGCCCTATGGCTACACCTTC.

This clone was seen a single time. This rearrangement joins TRBV9 to TRBJ1-2; 9 bases map to TRBD1. The CDR3 is 17 amino acids. Germline-derived CDR1 and CDR2 are SGDLS and YYNGEE. V shed 3 bases, J shed 3 bases, and the junction held 12 bases outside the gene matches. CDR3 nucleotides: TGTGCCAGCAGCGAAAATGCCGACAGGGGGATCGACTATGGCTACACCTTC. It is translated as CASSENADRGIDYGYTF.

The rearrangement links TRBV19 to TRBJ1-5; perhaps TRBD1 as D (5 bases). Germline CDR1 LNHDA, CDR2 SQIVND (reference sequence). V was clipped by 3 bases and J by 0 bases, with 12 bases between them. The CDR3 is 16 residues long. The CDR3 region is CASSIIGGNSNQPQHF. The CDR3 DNA sequence: TGTGCCAGTAGTATTATCGGGGGAAATAGCAATCAGCCCCAGCATTTT.

The rearrangement joins TRBV10-2 to TRBJ1-2, with 7 nucleotides matching TRBD1. Losses at the gene ends were 5 bases for V and 4 bases for J; bases not matched to a gene: 4. This CDR3 is built from 13 residues. Germline CDR1 WSHSY, CDR2 SAAADI. In DNA, the CDR3 is TGCGCCAGCAGTTCCGGGACAGTCTATGGCTACACCTTC. It codes for CASSSGTVYGYTF.

The V and J genes are TRBV6-5 and TRBJ1-1, with D maybe TRBD1 (5 bases). CDR1 and CDR2 (germline): MNHEY, SVGAGI. CDR3 size: 15 residues. V was clipped by 2 bases and J by 3 bases, with 13 bases between them. The CDR3 region is CASSYPDTGYTEAFF. The CDR3 nucleotides are TGTGCCAGCAGTTACCCGGACACCGGATACACTGAAGCTTTCTTT.

The rearrangement joins TRBV29-1 to TRBJ2-2, with a tentative D call TRBD1 (5 bases). This CDR3 spans 13 amino acids. Trimming took off 2 bases at V and 6 bases at J, with 10 bases between the two ends. From germline, CDR1 is SQVTM and CDR2 ANQGSEA. The DNA for the CDR3 is TGCAGCGTTGAAACAGGAAGGGCCGGGGAGCTGTTTTTT. Its protein is CSVETGRAGELFF.

The chain links TRBV19 to TRBJ1-5; 7 positions agree with TRBD1. The J segment lost 2 bases and the V segment lost 4 bases, leaving 14 bases of the junction unmatched. This CDR3 comprises 18 residues. Germline V gives CDR1 LNHDA, CDR2 SQIVND (reference sequence). The CDR3, as DNA: TGTGCCAGTAGTAACACCGTAATACAGGGGTTGGGCAATCAGCCCCAGCATTTT. It yields the protein CASSNTVIQGLGNQPQHF.

The rearrangement joins TRBV24-1 to TRBJ1-3; D is unclear. The length of the CDR3 is 14 residues. Germline V gene lookup returns CDR1 KGHDR and CDR2 SFDVKD. V shed 6 bases and J shed 4 bases, with 12 bases lying between them. DNA of the CDR3: TGTGCCACCAGTCCGGGATCGGGAGGAAACACCATATATTTT. Amino acid sequence: CATSPGSGGNTIYF.

CDR3 DNA sequence: TGTGCCAGCAGAGATACGGGTGAGGGGGCTCCTGGCTACACCTTC. Translated, it gives CASRDTGEGAPGYTF. The chain is built from TRBV6-5 and TRBJ1-2; 7 bases are shared with TRBD1. The germline gives CDR1 MNHEY, CDR2 SVGAGI. This CDR3 is built from 15 residues. V dropped 6 bases and J dropped 7; count of bases not matched to a gene: 14.

This chain uses TRBV5-1 with TRBJ2-5; TRBD1 aligns across 10 bases. This CDR3 spans 15 amino acids. Germline V CDR1 and CDR2: SGHRS, YFSETQ. Losses at the gene ends were 0 bases for V and 9 bases for J; bases not matched to a gene: 8. In DNA form, the CDR3 reads TGCGCCAGCAGCTTGGTAGTGGACAGGGGGATTTCCCAGTACTTC. As protein: CASSLVVDRGISQYF.

The J gene is TRBJ1-1, the V gene TRBV3-1 (or the pseudogene TRBV3-2), with TRBD1 identical over 9 bases. CDR3 length equals 13 residues. V was clipped by 4 bases and J by 6 bases; unmatched bases: 3. CDR1 and CDR2 from the germline V gene are LGHDT and YNNKEL (reference sequence). The CDR3 DNA reads as TGTGCCAGCAGCCGGGACAGGGTATCTGAAGCTTTCTTT. It encodes CASSRDRVSEAFF.